This T cell receptor (beta chain) was identified in a study of cytomegalovirus exposure and HLA in healthy donors. Study results and limitations: Usually a TCR sequence was rare, but some public TCRs were found in many donors. Specificity for CMV antigens was confirmed in vitro for a few of the CMV-associated chains. TCR beta chains numbering 164 were designated cytomegalovirus-associated.

The CDR3 is made up of 16 amino acids. Trimming cost V 4 bases and J 8 bases; bases outside gene matches: 12. Germline values: CDR1 SEHNR, CDR2 FQNEAQ (reference sequence). The assay was immunoSEQ multiplex PCR, and TCRdb's table has in-frame clones only and misses some. The repertoire includes roughly 90,000 clones, 85% of them detected once, and approximately 22% sits in the top ten. Donors came from a validation cohort of approximately 110 subjects, distinct from the first 666-subject cohort. As to this clone: Its antigen is not identified.

Source material: PBMCs. The genes are TRBV7-9 and TRBJ2-1; 9 positions agree with TRBD2. The sequence was obtained from a man younger than 35 in good health and CMV-seropositive. CDR3 amino acids: CASSYSGSDGLDEQFF. The CDR3 DNA reads TGTGCCAGCAGCTATAGCGGGAGTGACGGTTTGGATGAGCAGTTCTTC.